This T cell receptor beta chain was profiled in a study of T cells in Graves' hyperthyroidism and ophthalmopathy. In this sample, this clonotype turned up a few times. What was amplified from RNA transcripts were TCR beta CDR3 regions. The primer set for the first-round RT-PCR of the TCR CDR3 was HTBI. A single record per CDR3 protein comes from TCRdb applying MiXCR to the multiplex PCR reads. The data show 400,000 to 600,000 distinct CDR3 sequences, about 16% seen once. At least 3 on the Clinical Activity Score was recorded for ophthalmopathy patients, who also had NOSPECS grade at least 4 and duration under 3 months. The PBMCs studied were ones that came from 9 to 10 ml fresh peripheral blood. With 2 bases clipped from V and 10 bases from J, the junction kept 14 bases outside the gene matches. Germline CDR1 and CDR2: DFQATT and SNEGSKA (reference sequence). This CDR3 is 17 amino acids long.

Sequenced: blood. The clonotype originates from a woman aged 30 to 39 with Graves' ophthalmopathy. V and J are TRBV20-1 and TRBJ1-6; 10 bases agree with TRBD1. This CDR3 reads CSARPPGQGRLGSPLHF. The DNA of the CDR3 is TGCAGTGCTAGACCGCCGGGACAGGGGAGGCTTGGCTCACCCCTCCACTTT.